This T cell receptor beta chain was recorded in a study of T cells in Graves' hyperthyroidism and ophthalmopathy. Study background: Peripheral blood was acquired at first diagnosis, ahead of any therapy whatsoever.

TCR beta CDR3 region amplification was performed from RNA transcripts. HTBI primers drove first-round RT-PCR of the TCR CDR3. Via MiXCR, TCRdb re-called the multiplex PCR reads, giving one row per CDR3 protein. The sample includes approximately 400,000 distinct CDR3 sequences, around 14% of them seen just once. On this clonotype itself: This may be a read error: a much more frequent sequence differs by one nucleotide.

The V gene's germline CDR1 is SGHRS and CDR2 YFSETQ. The CDR3 runs 13 residues. The receptor was derived from a woman aged 18-30 years with Graves' hyperthyroidism. The specimen was blood. The chain employs TRBV5-1 and TRBJ2-7; D unclear. The end of the DNA fits TRBJ2-1 better, so the J call may be wrong. Here the CDR3 DNA reads TGCGCCAGCAGCTTCGGGTTCGGCTACGAGCAGTTCTTC. The encoded protein is CASSFGFGYEQFF.